Listed below are T cell receptor beta chains from one sample, sequenced in a study of T cells in Graves' hyperthyroidism and ophthalmopathy. TCRdb re-called the multiplex PCR reads through MiXCR, storing one row per CDR3 protein. The repertoire has 530,000 or so distinct CDR3 sequences, just over 45% of them found once; the top ten carry more than 7.5%. The sample consisted of peripheral blood or thyroid tissue (not recorded which). These receptors came from a woman aged 18-35 years with Graves' hyperthyroidism. Both conserved end residues are part of each CDR3. The order of the fields is clone size, V gene, J gene, D gene, CDR3 DNA, CDR3 protein. The D gene is left open where the match is weak. Clone size is shown for a subset of rows, as once, few, many or a class of expanded clone.

>many|TRBV6-2/TRBV6-3|TRBJ2-5|-
TGTGCCAGCAGTTACCTGTACCAAGAGACCCAGTACTTC
CASSYLYQETQYF
>many|TRBV7-9|TRBJ2-7|-
TGTGCCAGCAGCCCCCGCCCCTACGAGCAGTACTTC
CASSPRPYEQYF
>few|TRBV29-1|TRBJ2-1|-
TGCAGCGTTGCGACTTCCGGGATGAATGAGCAGTTCTTC
CSVATSGMNEQFF
>many|TRBV29-1|TRBJ1-2|-
TGCAGCGTTGAGTACCAGGGAGACTATGGCTACACCTTC
CSVEYQGDYGYTF
>-|TRBV29-1|TRBJ1-1|TRBD1
TGCAGCGCGGACAGGGACGGGATTGTGACTGAAGCTTTCTTT
CSADRDGIVTEAFF
>many|TRBV14|TRBJ2-5|-
TGTGCCAGCAGCCAAGAAGTTGAAGAGACCCAGTACTTC
CASSQEVEETQYF
>-|TRBV7-9|TRBJ2-7|TRBD2
TGCGCCAGCAGCCAAGAATTACTAGCGGTGGGGTACGAGCAGTACTTC
CASSQELLAVGYEQYF
>many|TRBV6-1|TRBJ1-6|TRBD1
TGTGCCAGCACCTTAAGCGGGACAGTGGGATCACCCCTCCACTTT
CASTLSGTVGSPLHF
>once|TRBV20-1|TRBJ2-7|TRBD2
TGCAGTGCTAGAACAGGGGTAGCGGGAGGGCCTGTCTACCCCTACGAGCAGTACTTC
CSARTGVAGGPVYPYEQYF
>many|TRBV9|TRBJ2-2|-
TGTGCCAGCAGAGGCGACACCGGGGAGCTGTTTTTT
CASRGDTGELFF
>few|TRBV25-1|TRBJ2-5|-
TGTGCCATCCCCCCCCTTGGGGCCCAGTACTTC
CAIPPLGAQYF
>many|TRBV19|TRBJ1-2|-
TGTGCCAGTAGTCTCCAGCGTGAGATCTATGGCTACACCTTC
CASSLQREIYGYTF
>-|TRBV15|TRBJ2-7|-
TGTGCCACCAGCAGAGACTCTTCCGGGAGAACCTACGAGCAGTACTTC
CATSRDSSGRTYEQYF
>once|TRBV20-1|TRBJ1-1|-
TGCAGTGCTAGTGAAAGACTAGCGGGAGGGGCTTTCTTT
CSASERLAGGAFF